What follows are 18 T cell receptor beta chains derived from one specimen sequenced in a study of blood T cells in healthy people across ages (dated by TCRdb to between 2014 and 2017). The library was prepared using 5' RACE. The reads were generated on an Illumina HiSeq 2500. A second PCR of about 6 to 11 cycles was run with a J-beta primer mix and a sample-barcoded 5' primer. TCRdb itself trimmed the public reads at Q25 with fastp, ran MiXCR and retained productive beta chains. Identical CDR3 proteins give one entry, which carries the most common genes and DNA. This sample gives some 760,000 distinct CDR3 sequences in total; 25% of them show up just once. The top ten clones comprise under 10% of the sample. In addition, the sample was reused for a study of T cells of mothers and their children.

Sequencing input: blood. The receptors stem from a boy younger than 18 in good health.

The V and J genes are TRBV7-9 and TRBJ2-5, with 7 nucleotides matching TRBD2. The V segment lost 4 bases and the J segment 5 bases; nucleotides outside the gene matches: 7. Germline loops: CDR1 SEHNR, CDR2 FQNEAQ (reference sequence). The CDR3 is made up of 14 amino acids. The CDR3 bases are TGTGCCAGCAGCTCTACACTAGCGCGGGAGACCCAGTACTTC. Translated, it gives CASSSTLARETQYF.

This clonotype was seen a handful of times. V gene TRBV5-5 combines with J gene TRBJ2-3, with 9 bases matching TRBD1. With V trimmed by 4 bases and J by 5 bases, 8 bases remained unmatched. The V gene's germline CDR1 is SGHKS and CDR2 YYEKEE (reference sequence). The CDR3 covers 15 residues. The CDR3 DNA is TGTGCCAGCAGCACCCCGACAGGGGGGAAAGATACGCAGTATTTT. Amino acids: CASSTPTGGKDTQYF.

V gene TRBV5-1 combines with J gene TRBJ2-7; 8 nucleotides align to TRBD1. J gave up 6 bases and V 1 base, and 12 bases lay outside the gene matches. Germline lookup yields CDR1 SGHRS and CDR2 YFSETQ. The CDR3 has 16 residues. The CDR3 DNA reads TGCGCCAGCAGCTTGACGAGTCAGGGGGCAGACGCCGAGCAGTACTTC. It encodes CASSLTSQGADAEQYF.

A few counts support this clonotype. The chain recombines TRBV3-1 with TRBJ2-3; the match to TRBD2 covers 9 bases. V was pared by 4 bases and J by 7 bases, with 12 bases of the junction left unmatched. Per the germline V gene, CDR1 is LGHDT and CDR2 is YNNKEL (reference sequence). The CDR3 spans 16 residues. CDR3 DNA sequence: TGTGCCAGCAGCCCTAAGGGCGGGGGGGCTATTAATACGCAGTATTTT. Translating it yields CASSPKGGGAINTQYF.

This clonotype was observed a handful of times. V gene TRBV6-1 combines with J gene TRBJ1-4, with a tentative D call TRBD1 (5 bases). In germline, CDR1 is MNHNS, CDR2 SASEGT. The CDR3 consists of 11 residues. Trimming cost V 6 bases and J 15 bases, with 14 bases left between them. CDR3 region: CASSPSGRMFF. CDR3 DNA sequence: TGTGCCAGCAGCCCCTCGGGACGGATGTTTTTT.

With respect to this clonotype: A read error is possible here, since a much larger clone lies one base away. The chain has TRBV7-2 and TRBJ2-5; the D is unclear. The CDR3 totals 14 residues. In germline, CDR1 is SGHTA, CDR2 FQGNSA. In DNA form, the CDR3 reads TGTGTCAGCAGCTTTGGGCCCCACCGGGAGACCCAGTACTTC. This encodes CVSSFGPHRETQYF.

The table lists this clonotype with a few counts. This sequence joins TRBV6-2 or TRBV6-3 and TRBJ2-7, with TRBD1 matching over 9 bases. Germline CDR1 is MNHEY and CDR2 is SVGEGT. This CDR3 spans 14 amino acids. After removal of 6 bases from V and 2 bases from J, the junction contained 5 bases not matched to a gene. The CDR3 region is CASRTGGGTYEQYF. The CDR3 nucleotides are TGTGCCAGCAGAACAGGGGGCGGGACCTACGAGCAGTACTTC.

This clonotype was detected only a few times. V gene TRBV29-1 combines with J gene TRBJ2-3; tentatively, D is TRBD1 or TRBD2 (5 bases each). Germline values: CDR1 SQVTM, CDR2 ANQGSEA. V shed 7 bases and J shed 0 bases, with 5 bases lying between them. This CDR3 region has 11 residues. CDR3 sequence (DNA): TGCAGCGGGGGGAGCACAGATACGCAGTATTTT. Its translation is CSGGSTDTQYF.

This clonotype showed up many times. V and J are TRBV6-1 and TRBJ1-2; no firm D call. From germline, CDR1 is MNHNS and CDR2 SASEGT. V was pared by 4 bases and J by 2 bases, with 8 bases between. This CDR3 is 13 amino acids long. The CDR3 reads CASSATINYGYTF. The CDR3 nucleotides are TGTGCCAGCAGTGCGACAATAAACTATGGCTACACCTTC.

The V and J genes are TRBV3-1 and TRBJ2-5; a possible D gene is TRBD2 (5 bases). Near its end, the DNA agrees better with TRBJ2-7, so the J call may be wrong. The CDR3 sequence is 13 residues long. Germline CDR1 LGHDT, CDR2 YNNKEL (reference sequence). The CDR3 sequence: CASSLASFYEQYF. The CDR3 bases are TGTGCCAGCAGTCTAGCTTCCTTCTACGAGCAGTACTTC.

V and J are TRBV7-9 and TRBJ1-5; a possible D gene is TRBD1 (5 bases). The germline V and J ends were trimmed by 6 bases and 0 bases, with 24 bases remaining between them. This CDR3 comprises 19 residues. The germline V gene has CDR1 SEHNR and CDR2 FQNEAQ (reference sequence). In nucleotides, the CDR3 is TGTGCCAGCAGTTTATTCCTCGGGACCCAGGATTTTAGCAATCAGCCCCAGCATTTT. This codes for CASSLFLGTQDFSNQPQHF.

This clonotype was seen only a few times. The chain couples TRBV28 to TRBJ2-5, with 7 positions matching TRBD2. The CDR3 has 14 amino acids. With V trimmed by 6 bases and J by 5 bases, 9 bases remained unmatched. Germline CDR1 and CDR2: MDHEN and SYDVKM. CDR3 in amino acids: CASSPTSEKETQYF. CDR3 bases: TGTGCCAGCAGCCCCACTAGCGAGAAGGAGACCCAGTACTTC.

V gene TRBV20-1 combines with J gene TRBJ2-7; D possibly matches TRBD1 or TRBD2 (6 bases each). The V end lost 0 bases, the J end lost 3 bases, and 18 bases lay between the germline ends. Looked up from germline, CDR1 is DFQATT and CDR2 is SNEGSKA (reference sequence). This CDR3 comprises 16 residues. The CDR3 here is CSAREWRGDFSYEQYF. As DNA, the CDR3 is TGCAGTGCTAGAGAGTGGAGGGGGGATTTTAGCTACGAGCAGTACTTC.

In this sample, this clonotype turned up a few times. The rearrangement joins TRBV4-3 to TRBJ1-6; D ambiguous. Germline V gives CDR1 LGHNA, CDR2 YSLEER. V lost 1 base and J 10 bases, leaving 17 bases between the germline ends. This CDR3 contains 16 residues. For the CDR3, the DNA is TGCGCCAGCAGCCAAGTAACCGGACGGTGGTTCTCACCCCTCCACTTT. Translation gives CASSQVTGRWFSPLHF.

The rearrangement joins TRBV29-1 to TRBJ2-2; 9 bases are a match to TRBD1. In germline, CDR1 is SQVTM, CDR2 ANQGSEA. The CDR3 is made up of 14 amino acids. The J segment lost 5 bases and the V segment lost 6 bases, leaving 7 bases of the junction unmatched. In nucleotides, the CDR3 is TGCAGCGTCCACACAGGGGGCGCGACCGGGGAGCTGTTTTTT. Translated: CSVHTGGATGELFF.

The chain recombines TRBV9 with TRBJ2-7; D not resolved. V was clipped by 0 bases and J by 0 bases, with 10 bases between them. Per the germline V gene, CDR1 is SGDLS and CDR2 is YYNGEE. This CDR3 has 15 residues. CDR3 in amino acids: CASSVAPESSYEQYF. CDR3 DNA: TGTGCCAGCAGCGTAGCCCCAGAGAGCTCCTACGAGCAGTACTTC.

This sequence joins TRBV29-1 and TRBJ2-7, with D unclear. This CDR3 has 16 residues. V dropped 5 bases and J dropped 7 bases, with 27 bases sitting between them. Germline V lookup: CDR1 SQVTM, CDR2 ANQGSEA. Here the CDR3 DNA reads TGCAGCGTTTCCTCCACTGGGGTAACCCGACTGGGGGAGCAGTACTTC. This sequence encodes CSVSSTGVTRLGEQYF.

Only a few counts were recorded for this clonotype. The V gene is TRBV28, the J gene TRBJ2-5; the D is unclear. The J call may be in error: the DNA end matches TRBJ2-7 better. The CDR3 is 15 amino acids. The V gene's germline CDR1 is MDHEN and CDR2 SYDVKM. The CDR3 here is CASSFPKRAHYEQYF. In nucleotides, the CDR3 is TGTGCCAGCAGTTTCCCCAAACGGGCACACTACGAGCAGTACTTC.